This T cell receptor beta chain derives from a study of T cells in tuberculosis. V shed 7 bases, J shed 7 bases, and the junction held 18 bases outside the gene matches. Per the germline V gene, CDR1 is SEHNR and CDR2 is FQNEAQ (reference sequence). The CDR3 consists of 17 residues. Sequencing used immunoSEQ multiplex PCR; TCRdb keeps in-frame clones, though not all of them. The sample yields fewer than 45,000 clones, nearly 95% seen once. The rearrangement uses TRBV7-9 and TRBJ2-1, with 8 bases lining up with TRBD2. Input material: PBMCs. The source is a donor between 10 and 35 years old with latent tuberculosis or without tuberculosis infection. The chain's CDR3 is CASNGARSGRMRNEQFF. As DNA, the CDR3 is TGTGCCAGCAACGGGGCCCGAAGCGGGAGAATGAGGAATGAGCAGTTCTTC. Variable domain in full (rest from reference TRBV7-9 and TRBJ2-1): DTGVSQNPRHKITKRGQNVTFRCDPISEHNRLYWYRQTLGQGPEFLTYFQNEAQLEKSRLLSDRFSAERPKGSFSTLEIQRTEQGDSAMYLCASNGARSGRMRNEQFFGPGTRLTVL.